This is a list of T cell receptor beta chains from one sample in a study of T cells after somatic rescue of genetic block. Clones were sequenced by immunoSEQ multiplex PCR, and TCRdb holds only the in-frame ones, with some missing. The profile covers about 68,000 clones, with 85% to 95% appearing a single time and 2.9% taken by the ten largest. The sample taken for sequencing was peripheral blood mononuclear cells (PBMCs). These receptors all stem from a man aged 35-49 years. CDR3s include the opening cysteine and the closing phenylalanine or tryptophan. Each record gives: D gene, clone size, V gene, J gene, CDR3 DNA, CDR3 protein. A D gene is named only where the DNA matches it firmly. Not all rows give a size; the values are once, few, many and, for expanded clones, a class.

d_gene: NA; abundance: NA; v_gene: TRBV20-1; j_gene: TRBJ1-3; CDR3nt: TGCAGTGCTAGGTGGGGAAACACCATATATTTT; CDR3aa: CSARWGNTIYF
d_gene: NA; abundance: NA; v_gene: TRBV6-1; j_gene: TRBJ2-7; CDR3nt: TGTGCCAGCAGTGAAGCGCGCAGAGGAATCTACGAGCAGTACTTC; CDR3aa: CASSEARRGIYEQYF
d_gene: TRBD1; abundance: NA; v_gene: TRBV5-6; j_gene: TRBJ1-6; CDR3nt: TGTGCCAGCAGCCCCGGGACAGGGTCTTTAAATTCACCCCTCCACTTT; CDR3aa: CASSPGTGSLNSPLHF
d_gene: TRBD1; abundance: NA; v_gene: TRBV5-4; j_gene: TRBJ2-1; CDR3nt: TGTGCCAGCAGGGACGGACAGGCTTACAATGAGCAGTTCTTC; CDR3aa: CASRDGQAYNEQFF
d_gene: NA; abundance: NA; v_gene: TRBV7-8; j_gene: TRBJ2-5; CDR3nt: TGTGCCAGCAGCGCCCCCGGTCTTCTTGAGACCCAGTACTTC; CDR3aa: CASSAPGLLETQYF
d_gene: TRBD1; abundance: once; v_gene: TRBV6-1; j_gene: TRBJ1-5; CDR3nt: TGTGCCAGCAGACAGGGGGCGCTGAGCAATCAGCCCCAGCATTTT; CDR3aa: CASRQGALSNQPQHF
d_gene: TRBD2; abundance: NA; v_gene: TRBV29-1; j_gene: TRBJ2-3; CDR3nt: TGCAGCGTTGTGTTCGCGGGAGGGCCCACAGATACGCAGTATTTT; CDR3aa: CSVVFAGGPTDTQYF
d_gene: TRBD2; abundance: NA; v_gene: TRBV30; j_gene: TRBJ2-3; CDR3nt: TGTGCCTGGAGTGGACTAGCGGGGGTGGCGAATACGCAGTATTTT; CDR3aa: CAWSGLAGVANTQYF
d_gene: NA; abundance: NA; v_gene: TRBV6-1; j_gene: TRBJ2-2; CDR3nt: TGTGCCAGCTTGTTGGGGAAGATCACCGGGGAGCTGTTTTTT; CDR3aa: CASLLGKITGELFF
d_gene: TRBD1; abundance: NA; v_gene: TRBV9; j_gene: TRBJ2-7; CDR3nt: TGTGCCAGCAGCGTAGCTGCAGGGGGTGGCTCCTACGAGCAGTACTTC; CDR3aa: CASSVAAGGGSYEQYF
d_gene: NA; abundance: few; v_gene: TRBV20-1; j_gene: TRBJ2-5; CDR3nt: TGCAGTGCCCAACACCAAGAGACCCAGTACTTC; CDR3aa: CSAQHQETQYF
d_gene: NA; abundance: NA; v_gene: TRBV4-2; j_gene: TRBJ2-6; CDR3nt: TGTGCCAGCAGCCAAGGGACCCCCCAGTCTGGGGCCAACGTCCTGACTTTC; CDR3aa: CASSQGTPQSGANVLTF
d_gene: NA; abundance: NA; v_gene: TRBV6-1; j_gene: TRBJ2-5; CDR3nt: TGTGCCAGCAGTGAACAAGGAGAGACCCAGTACTTC; CDR3aa: CASSEQGETQYF
d_gene: NA; abundance: NA; v_gene: TRBV5-6; j_gene: TRBJ1-2; CDR3nt: TGTGCCAGCAGCTCCTTTCCAGGGAATTATGATGGCTACACCTTC; CDR3aa: CASSSFPGNYDGYTF
d_gene: NA; abundance: NA; v_gene: TRBV2; j_gene: TRBJ1-5; CDR3nt: TGTGCCACCTCAGGGGAAAGCAATCAGCCCCAGCATTTT; CDR3aa: CATSGESNQPQHF
d_gene: NA; abundance: NA; v_gene: TRBV21-1; j_gene: TRBJ1-5; CDR3nt: TGTGCCAGCGGCTCTGTGGACGGGAGTCAGCCCCAGCATTTT; CDR3aa: CASGSVDGSQPQHF
d_gene: NA; abundance: NA; v_gene: TRBV5-6; j_gene: TRBJ2-3; CDR3nt: TGTGCCAGCAGCTTGTCAGTCAGGTACACTTTTAGCACAGATACGCAGTATTTT; CDR3aa: CASSLSVRYTFSTDTQYF
d_gene: NA; abundance: NA; v_gene: TRBV19; j_gene: TRBJ2-6; CDR3nt: TGTGCCAGTAGTTGGGCTGGGGCCAACGTCCTGACTTTC; CDR3aa: CASSWAGANVLTF
d_gene: TRBD2; abundance: NA; v_gene: TRBV28; j_gene: TRBJ2-7; CDR3nt: TGTGCCAGCAGACCAAGCGGGAGTCTCTACGAGCAGTACTTC; CDR3aa: CASRPSGSLYEQYF
d_gene: NA; abundance: NA; v_gene: TRBV6-1; j_gene: TRBJ2-7; CDR3nt: TGTGCCAGCAGTGAAAGGCAGTTATACGAGCAGTACTTC; CDR3aa: CASSERQLYEQYF
d_gene: NA; abundance: NA; v_gene: TRBV13; j_gene: TRBJ2-7; CDR3nt: TGTGCCAGCAGCTTACCGAGCTCCTACGAGCAGTACTTC; CDR3aa: CASSLPSSYEQYF
d_gene: NA; abundance: NA; v_gene: TRBV14; j_gene: TRBJ2-1; CDR3nt: TGTGCCAGCAGCCTATTGGACTGGAAGCAGTTCTTC; CDR3aa: CASSLLDWKQFF
d_gene: NA; abundance: NA; v_gene: TRBV5-1; j_gene: TRBJ1-3; CDR3nt: TGCGCCAGCAGCTCCGGGCGCTCTGGAAACACCATATATTTT; CDR3aa: CASSSGRSGNTIYF
d_gene: NA; abundance: NA; v_gene: TRBV2; j_gene: TRBJ1-5; CDR3nt: TGTGCCAGCAGAGCCCACCTGAACAATCAGCCCCAGCATTTT; CDR3aa: CASRAHLNNQPQHF
d_gene: TRBD1; abundance: NA; v_gene: TRBV6-5; j_gene: TRBJ2-7; CDR3nt: TGTGCCAGCAGAGAGTGGACAGGGGGTGAGCAGTACTTC; CDR3aa: CASREWTGGEQYF
d_gene: NA; abundance: NA; v_gene: TRBV10-3; j_gene: TRBJ2-1; CDR3nt: TGTGCCAGCGGAGGGGCCTACAATGAGCAGTTCTTC; CDR3aa: CASGGAYNEQFF
d_gene: TRBD1; abundance: NA; v_gene: TRBV6-5; j_gene: TRBJ1-1; CDR3nt: TGTGCCAGCAGTTACCGTACAGGGGGCTGGACTGAAGCTTTCTTT; CDR3aa: CASSYRTGGWTEAFF
d_gene: NA; abundance: NA; v_gene: TRBV7-2; j_gene: TRBJ2-4; CDR3nt: TGTGCCAGCAGCTTAGGGACTGGCAACATTCAGTACTTC; CDR3aa: CASSLGTGNIQYF
d_gene: NA; abundance: NA; v_gene: TRBV28; j_gene: TRBJ1-1; CDR3nt: TGTGCCAGCAGTTTAACGGCTAGGACCTCTGAAGCTTTCTTT; CDR3aa: CASSLTARTSEAFF
d_gene: TRBD1; abundance: NA; v_gene: TRBV12-5; j_gene: TRBJ2-1; CDR3nt: TGTGCTAGTGGTTCAGGGGGCAATGAGCAGTTCTTC; CDR3aa: CASGSGGNEQFF
d_gene: TRBD2; abundance: once; v_gene: TRBV27; j_gene: TRBJ2-3; CDR3nt: TGTGCCAGCAGTTTAGCGGGGGGCACAGATACGCAGTATTTT; CDR3aa: CASSLAGGTDTQYF
d_gene: NA; abundance: NA; v_gene: TRBV28; j_gene: TRBJ1-5; CDR3nt: TGTGCCAGCAGTTTAGGGGGAGGAGCCAATCAGCCCCAGCATTTT; CDR3aa: CASSLGGGANQPQHF
d_gene: TRBD1; abundance: NA; v_gene: TRBV27; j_gene: TRBJ1-6; CDR3nt: TGTGCCAGCAGTTTGTGGACAGGGGTCTATAATTCACCCCTCCACTTT; CDR3aa: CASSLWTGVYNSPLHF
d_gene: NA; abundance: NA; v_gene: TRBV7-2; j_gene: TRBJ2-2; CDR3nt: TGTGCCAGCAGCTTAGCCGGGGAGCTGTTTTTT; CDR3aa: CASSLAGELFF
d_gene: TRBD1; abundance: NA; v_gene: TRBV11-3; j_gene: TRBJ2-7; CDR3nt: TGTGCCAGCAGTCCCTCGAGGGACAGGGACTACGAGCAGTACTTC; CDR3aa: CASSPSRDRDYEQYF
d_gene: NA; abundance: NA; v_gene: TRBV6-1; j_gene: TRBJ2-2; CDR3nt: TGTGCCAGTACAAAAGCGGAAGTGACCGGGGAGCTGTTTTTT; CDR3aa: CASTKAEVTGELFF
d_gene: NA; abundance: NA; v_gene: TRBV28; j_gene: TRBJ1-2; CDR3nt: TGTGCCAGCAGCCCTGGGGCGCGCGGCTACACCTTC; CDR3aa: CASSPGARGYTF
d_gene: TRBD2; abundance: NA; v_gene: TRBV15; j_gene: TRBJ2-7; CDR3nt: TGTGCCACCAGCAGAGATCGACTAGCGGGCAGCTCCTACGAGCAGTACTTC; CDR3aa: CATSRDRLAGSSYEQYF
d_gene: TRBD1; abundance: NA; v_gene: TRBV27; j_gene: TRBJ2-2; CDR3nt: TGTGCCAGCAGTTTATCGCCCGGGACAGCCGGGGAGCTGTTTTTT; CDR3aa: CASSLSPGTAGELFF
d_gene: TRBD1; abundance: NA; v_gene: TRBV5-4; j_gene: TRBJ1-6; CDR3nt: TGTGCCAGCAGCAATGGACAGGGATATTCACCCCTCCACTTT; CDR3aa: CASSNGQGYSPLHF
d_gene: NA; abundance: NA; v_gene: TRBV29-1; j_gene: TRBJ2-2; CDR3nt: TGCAGCGTTTCAGGGGCCGGGGAGCTGTTTTTT; CDR3aa: CSVSGAGELFF